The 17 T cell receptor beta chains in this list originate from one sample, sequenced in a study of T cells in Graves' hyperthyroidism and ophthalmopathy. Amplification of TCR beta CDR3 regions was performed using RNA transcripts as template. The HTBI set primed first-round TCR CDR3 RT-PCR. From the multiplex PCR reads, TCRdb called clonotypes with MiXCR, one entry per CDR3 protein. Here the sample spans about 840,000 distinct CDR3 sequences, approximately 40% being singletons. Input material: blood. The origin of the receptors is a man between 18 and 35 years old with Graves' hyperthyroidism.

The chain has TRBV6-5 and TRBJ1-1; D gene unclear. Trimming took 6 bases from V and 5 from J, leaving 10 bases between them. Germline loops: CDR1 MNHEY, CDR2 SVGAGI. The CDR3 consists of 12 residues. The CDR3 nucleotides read TGTGCCAGCAGCCAATATGGGACTGAAGCTTTCTTT. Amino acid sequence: CASSQYGTEAFF.

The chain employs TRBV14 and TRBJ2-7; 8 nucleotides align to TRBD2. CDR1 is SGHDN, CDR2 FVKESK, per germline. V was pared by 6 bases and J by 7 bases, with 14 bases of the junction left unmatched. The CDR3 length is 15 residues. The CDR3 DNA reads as TGTGCCAGCAGACGGCGGGTAGCGGGACTTAGGGAGCAGTACTTC. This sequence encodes CASRRRVAGLREQYF.

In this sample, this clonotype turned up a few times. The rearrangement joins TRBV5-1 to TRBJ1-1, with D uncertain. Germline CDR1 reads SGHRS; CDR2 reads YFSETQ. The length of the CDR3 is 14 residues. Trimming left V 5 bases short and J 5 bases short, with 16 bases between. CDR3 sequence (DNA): TGCGCCAGCAGGGAGGGAGGACTTAGGACTGAAGCTTTCTTT. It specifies CASREGGLRTEAFF.

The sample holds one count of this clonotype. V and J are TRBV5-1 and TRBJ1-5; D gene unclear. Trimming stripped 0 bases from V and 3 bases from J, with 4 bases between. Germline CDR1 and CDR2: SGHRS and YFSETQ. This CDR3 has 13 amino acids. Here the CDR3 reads CASSLEINQPQHF. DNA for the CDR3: TGCGCCAGCAGCTTGGAAATCAATCAGCCCCAGCATTTT.

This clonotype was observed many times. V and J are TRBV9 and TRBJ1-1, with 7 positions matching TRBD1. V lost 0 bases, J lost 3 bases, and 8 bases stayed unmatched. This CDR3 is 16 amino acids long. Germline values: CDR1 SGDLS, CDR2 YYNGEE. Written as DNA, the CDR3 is TGTGCCAGCAGCGTAGGGTCAGGGGGTGTGGACACTGAAGCTTTCTTT. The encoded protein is CASSVGSGGVDTEAFF.

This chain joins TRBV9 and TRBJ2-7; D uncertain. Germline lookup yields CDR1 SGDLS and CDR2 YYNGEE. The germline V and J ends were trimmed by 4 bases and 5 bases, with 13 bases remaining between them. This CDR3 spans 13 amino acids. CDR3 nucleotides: TGTGCCAGCAGCCTCGGTCTTACTAACGAGCAGTACTTC. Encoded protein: CASSLGLTNEQYF.

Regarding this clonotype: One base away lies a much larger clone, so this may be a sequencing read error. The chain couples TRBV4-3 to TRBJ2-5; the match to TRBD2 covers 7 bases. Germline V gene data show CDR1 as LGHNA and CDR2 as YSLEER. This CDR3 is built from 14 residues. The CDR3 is CASSQGSGGEAQYF. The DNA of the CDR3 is TGCGCCAGCAGCCAAGGGTCGGGGGGAGAGGCCCAGTACTTC.

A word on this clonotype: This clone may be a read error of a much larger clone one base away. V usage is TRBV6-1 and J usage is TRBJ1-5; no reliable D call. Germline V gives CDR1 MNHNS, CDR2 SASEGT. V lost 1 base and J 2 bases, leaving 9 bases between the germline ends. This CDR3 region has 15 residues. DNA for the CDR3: TGTGCCAGCAGTGAAGACAGAATCGGCAATCAGCCCCAGCATTTT. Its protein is CASSEDRIGNQPQHF.

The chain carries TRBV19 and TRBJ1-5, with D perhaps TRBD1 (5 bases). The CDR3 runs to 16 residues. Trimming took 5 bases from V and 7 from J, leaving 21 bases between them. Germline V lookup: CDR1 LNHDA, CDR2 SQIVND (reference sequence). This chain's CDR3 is CASSVNFGRERQPQHF. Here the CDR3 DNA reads TGTGCCAGTAGTGTTAATTTCGGCAGGGAAAGACAGCCCCAGCATTTT.

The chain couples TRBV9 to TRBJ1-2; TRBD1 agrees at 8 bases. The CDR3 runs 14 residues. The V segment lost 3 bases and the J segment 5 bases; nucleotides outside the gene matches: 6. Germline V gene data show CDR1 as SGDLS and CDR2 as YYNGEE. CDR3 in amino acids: CASSAEDRAYGYTF. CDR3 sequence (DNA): TGTGCCAGCAGCGCAGAGGACAGGGCATATGGCTACACCTTC. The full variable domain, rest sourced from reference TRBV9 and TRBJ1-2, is DSGVTQTPKHLITATGQRVTLRCSPRSGDLSVYWYQQSLDQGLQFLIQYYNGEERAKGNILERFSAQQFPDLHSELNLSSLELGDSALYFCASSAEDRAYGYTFGSGTRLTVV.

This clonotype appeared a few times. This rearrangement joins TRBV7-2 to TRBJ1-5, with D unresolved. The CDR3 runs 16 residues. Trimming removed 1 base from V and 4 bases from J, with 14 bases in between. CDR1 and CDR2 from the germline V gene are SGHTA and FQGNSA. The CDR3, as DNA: TGTGCCAGCAGCTTAGGTGGGCCCGCAGGTAATCAGCCCCAGCATTTT. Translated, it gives CASSLGGPAGNQPQHF. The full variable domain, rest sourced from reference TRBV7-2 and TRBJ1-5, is GAGVSQSPSNKVTEKGKDVELRCDPISGHTALYWYRQSLGQGLEFLIYFQGNSAPDKSGLPSDRFSAERTGGSVSTLTIQRTQQEDSAVYLCASSLGGPAGNQPQHFGDGTRLSIL.

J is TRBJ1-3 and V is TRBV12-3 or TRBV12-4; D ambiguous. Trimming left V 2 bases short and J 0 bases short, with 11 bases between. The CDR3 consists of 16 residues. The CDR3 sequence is CASSLSQKNSGNTIYF. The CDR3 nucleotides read TGTGCCAGCAGTTTAAGTCAGAAGAACTCTGGAAACACCATATATTTT.

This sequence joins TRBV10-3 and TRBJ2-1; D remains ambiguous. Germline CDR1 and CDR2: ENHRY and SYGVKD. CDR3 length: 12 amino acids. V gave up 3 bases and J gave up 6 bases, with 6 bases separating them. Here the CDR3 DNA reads TGTGCCATCAGTGACCGGAGCAATGAGCAGTTCTTC. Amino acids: CAISDRSNEQFF.

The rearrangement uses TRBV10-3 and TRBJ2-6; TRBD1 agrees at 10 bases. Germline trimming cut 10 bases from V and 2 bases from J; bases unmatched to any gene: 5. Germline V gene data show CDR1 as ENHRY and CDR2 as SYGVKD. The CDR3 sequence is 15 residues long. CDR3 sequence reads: CATGTGVTGANVLTF. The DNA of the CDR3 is TGTGCCACCGGGACAGGGGTAACTGGGGCCAACGTCCTGACTTTC.

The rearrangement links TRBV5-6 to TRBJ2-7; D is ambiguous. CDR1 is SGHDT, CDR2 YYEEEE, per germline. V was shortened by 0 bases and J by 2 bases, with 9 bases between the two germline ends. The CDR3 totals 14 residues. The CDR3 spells CASSLEVSPYEQYF. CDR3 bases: TGTGCCAGCAGCTTGGAGGTGAGCCCCTACGAGCAGTACTTC.

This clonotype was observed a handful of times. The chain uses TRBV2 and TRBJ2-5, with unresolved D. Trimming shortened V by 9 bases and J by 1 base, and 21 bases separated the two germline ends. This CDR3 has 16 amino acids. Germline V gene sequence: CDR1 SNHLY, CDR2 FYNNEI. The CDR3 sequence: CASSIEIYRAQETQYF. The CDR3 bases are TGTGCCAGTTCTATAGAGATATACAGAGCCCAAGAGACCCAGTACTTC.

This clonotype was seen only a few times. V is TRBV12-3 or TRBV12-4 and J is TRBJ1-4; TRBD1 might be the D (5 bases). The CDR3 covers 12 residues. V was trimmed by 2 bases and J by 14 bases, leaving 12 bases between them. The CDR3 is CASSLKEGLLFF. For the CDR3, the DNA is TGTGCCAGCAGTTTAAAGGAGGGGTTGCTGTTTTTT.